This TCR beta chain was sequenced for a study of CD8+CD57+ T cells in acquired aplastic anemia. Genomic DNA was employed as the template in profiling TCR beta VDJ and CDR3. One entry per CDR3 protein, called by TCRdb with MiXCR from the reads. The sample carries 150,000 to 200,000 distinct CDR3 sequences, nearly 50% recorded once. Selection for sequencing was limited to patients who had shown CD8+CD57+ cell expansion by flow cytometry. V lost 3 bases and J lost 8; bases outside the gene matches: 5. Germline V gives CDR1 SGDLS, CDR2 YYNGEE. This CDR3 comprises 14 residues. The TCR sequence derives from a human donor with aplastic anemia. V and J are TRBV9 and TRBJ1-6; 7 positions match TRBD1. The sample consisted of sorted CD4+, CD8+, or CD8+CD57+ T cells (not recorded which) from PBMCs. In DNA, the CDR3 is TGTGCCAGCAGCGAGGGGGCAGGGGATTCACCCCTCCACTTT. Amino acids: CASSEGAGDSPLHF. The whole variable domain, remainder taken from reference TRBV9 and TRBJ1-6, is DSGVTQTPKHLITATGQRVTLRCSPRSGDLSVYWYQQSLDQGLQFLIQYYNGEERAKGNILERFSAQQFPDLHSELNLSSLELGDSALYFCASSEGAGDSPLHFGNGTRLTVT.